Listed below are T cell receptor beta chains from one sample, sequenced in a study of CD8+CD57+ T cells in acquired aplastic anemia. TCRdb called the reads again in MiXCR, with one record for every CDR3 protein. The table lists 400,000 to 450,000 distinct CDR3 sequences, about 70% of them singletons, with under 4.5% in the top ten. Sequencing used sorted CD4+, CD8+, or CD8+CD57+ T cells (not recorded which) from PBMCs. Every receptor here comes from a human donor in good health, serving as a control. The CDR3 runs from the conserved cysteine through the conserved F or W. The order of the fields is clone size, V gene, J gene, D gene, CDR3 protein, CDR3 DNA. A D gene is named only where the DNA matches it firmly. Not every row has a clone size; where given, it reads once, few, many or a size class.

-	TRBV10-3	TRBJ1-6	TRBD1	CAISPTIQGGNSPLHF	TGTGCCATCAGTCCCACCATCCAGGGGGGGAATTCACCCCTCCACTTT
once	TRBV7-2	TRBJ1-6	TRBD1	CASSRPPGRDRDNSPLHF	TGTGCCAGCAGCCGCCCACCGGGCCGGGACAGGGATAATTCACCCCTCCACTTT
once	TRBV7-2	TRBJ1-6	-	CASTVATGGSTHQF	TGTGCCAGCACCGTGGCCACCGGCGGATCCACCCACCAGTTT
-	TRBV7-3	TRBJ2-7	-	CASSLISGANVLTYF	TGTGCCAGCAGCTTAATCAGTGGGGCCAACGTCCTGACTTACTTC
-	TRBV30	TRBJ2-7	-	CALVQPDRYEQYF	TGTGCCTTAGTACAACCCGACAGGTACGAGCAGTACTTC
-	TRBV7-3	TRBJ2-2	TRBD1	CASSLYGQGQGLFF	TGTGCCAGCAGCCTCTACGGACAGGGCCAAGGGCTGTTTTTT
once	TRBV7-2	TRBJ1-4	-	CASSLLAGNNELFF	TGTGCCAGCAGCCTACTAGCGGGGAACAATGAGCTGTTCTTT
few	TRBV14	TRBJ1-2	-	CASSQGAYGYTF	TGTGCCAGCAGCCAGGGGGCCTATGGCTACACCTTC
-	TRBV5-1	TRBJ1-6	-	CASSLSATDSSPLHF	TGTGCCAGCAGCCTATCCGCGACCGACAGCTCACCCCTCCACTTT
many	TRBV11-3	TRBJ2-3	-	CASSQSRGTDTQYF	TGTGCCAGCAGCCAGTCGCGGGGAACAGATACGCAGTATTTT
once	TRBV6-2/TRBV6-3	TRBJ1-4	-	CASASEGGVSEKLFF	TGTGCCAGCGCTTCAGAGGGGGGGGTGAGTGAAAAACTGTTTTTT
-	TRBV7-2	TRBJ2-7	-	CASSLPGERGEQYF	TGTGCCAGCAGCTTACCGGGAGAGCGAGGGGAGCAGTACTTC
-	TRBV20-1	TRBJ2-5	TRBD2	CSASPERGTLEGLQETQYF	TGCAGTGCTAGTCCCGAGCGGGGGACTCTTGAGGGGTTACAAGAGACCCAGTACTTC
-	TRBV7-9	TRBJ2-7	-	CASSFGVENTEAFQYF	TGTGCCAGCAGCTTCGGGGTGGAGAACACTGAAGCTTTCCAGTACTTC
many	TRBV6-4	TRBJ2-3	TRBD2	CASSPGTSGGTDTQYF	TGTGCCAGCAGTCCCGGGACTAGCGGGGGGACAGATACGCAGTATTTT
-	TRBV20-1	TRBJ1-2	-	CSARELIGKHGYTF	TGCAGTGCTAGAGAACTGATAGGGAAACATGGCTACACCTTC
-	TRBV10-2	TRBJ1-1	-	CASSEGPGPTTRAFF	TGCGCCAGCAGCGAGGGTCCCGGGCCCACCACTCGGGCTTTCTTT
-	TRBV9	TRBJ1-2	TRBD1	CASSARGDRVYGYTF	TGTGCCAGCAGCGCGAGGGGCGACAGGGTATATGGCTACACCTTC
many	TRBV6-6	TRBJ1-5	-	CASSYGSDQPQHF	TGTGCCAGCAGTTACGGAAGCGATCAGCCCCAGCATTTT
many	TRBV3-1	TRBJ2-5	TRBD2	CASSPQGAGGPETQYF	TGTGCCAGCAGCCCCCAGGGAGCGGGGGGGCCAGAGACCCAGTACTTC
-	TRBV5-1	TRBJ1-3	-	CASSLEGGSGNTIYF	TGTGCCAGCAGCCTGGAAGGGGGTAGCGGAAACACCATATATTTT
-	TRBV20-1	TRBJ2-5	TRBD2	CSARGGWTSGGTAGLETQYF	TGCAGTGCTAGAGGGGGATGGACTAGCGGGGGAACCGCCGGATTGGAGACCCAGTACTTC
-	TRBV9	TRBJ2-5	-	CASSADHRNTEAF	TGTGCCAGCAGCGCGGACCACCGGAACACTGAAGCCTTC
-	TRBV5-1	TRBJ2-2	TRBD1	CASSLGQGRKLFF	TGTGCCAGCAGCTTGGGACAGGGGCGGAAGCTGTTTTTT
-	TRBV2	TRBJ2-3	TRBD1	CASSRGLSTYTQYF	TGTGCCAGCAGCAGGGGGCTAAGCACCTATACGCAGTATTTT
many	TRBV5-1	TRBJ1-2	TRBD1	CASSFRQGADDGYTF	TGCGCCAGCAGCTTCCGACAGGGGGCGGATGATGGCTACACCTTC
many	TRBV24-1	TRBJ2-3	-	CATSGTSGDTQYF	TGTGCCACCAGTGGGACCTCCGGGGATACGCAGTATTTT
-	TRBV2	TRBJ2-7	TRBD1	CASRYRTGVSYEQYF	TGTGCCAGCCGGTACCGGACAGGGGTATCCTACGAGCAGTACTTC
-	TRBV7-8	TRBJ2-7	-	CASSSSWLGYEQYF	TGTGCCAGCAGCTCCTCGTGGCTCGGGTACGAGCAGTACTTC
-	TRBV29-1	TRBJ1-1	-	CSALRGWTGEAFF	TGCAGCGCCTTAAGGGGATGGACCGGAGAAGCTTTCTTT
-	TRBV9	TRBJ1-2	-	CASSERGTSGGDTF	TGTGCCAGCAGCGAACGCGGGACTAGCGGGGGGGACACCTTC
many	TRBV20-1	TRBJ1-2	TRBD1	CSAGGTGWGYTF	TGCAGTGCTGGCGGGACAGGGTGGGGCTACACCTTC
many	TRBV4-3	TRBJ2-1	TRBD2	CASSQYRGLAGMYNEQFF	TGCGCCAGCAGCCAATACCGAGGGCTAGCGGGGATGTACAATGAGCAGTTCTTC
-	TRBV9	TRBJ2-3	-	CASSDVGFDIIHPF	TGTGCCAGCAGTGACGTAGGGTTTGATATAATTCACCCTTTT
-	TRBV12-3/TRBV12-4	TRBJ2-7	-	CDSSFYICSAYPGGSLRSYEQYF	-
once	TRBV7-2	TRBJ2-3	-	CASSLAETQYLGPQYF	TGTGCCAGCAGCTTAGCTGAGACCCAGTACTTAGGGCCACAGTATTTT
many	TRBV6-5	TRBJ2-1	TRBD2	CATGRSRNNEQFF	TGTGCCACCGGGAGGTCGCGGAACAATGAGCAGTTCTTC
many	TRBV10-3	TRBJ1-2	-	CAIRFQESGYGYTF	TGTGCCATCAGGTTTCAGGAGTCGGGCTATGGCTACACCTTC
-	TRBV24-1	TRBJ1-2	-	CATSDPKTAGGYTF	TGTGCCACCAGTGATCCAAAGACAGCGGGTGGCTACACCTTC
-	TRBV2	TRBJ2-3	-	CASSRVREQAPDSGYF	TGTGCCAGCAGTCGCGTCCGGGAGCAAGCCCCAGATTCGGGGTATTTT
-	TRBV20-1	TRBJ2-3	TRBD1	CSGITGQGSYTQYF	TGCAGTGGTATTACGGGACAGGGCTCCTATACGCAGTATTTT
-	TRBV9	TRBJ2-2	-	CASSVALSTGELFF	TGTGCCAGCAGCGTAGCCCTCTCCACCGGGGAGCTGTTTTTT